Following are 29 T cell receptor beta chains from one sample sequenced in a study of response to subunit inactivated influenza vaccine. TCRdb ran MiXCR on the RT-PCR reads and lists one entry per CDR3 protein. The data show about 650,000 distinct CDR3 sequences, about 15% seen once. The source was PBMCs from blood, collected about 13 days after vaccination. The receptor set was obtained from a middle-aged man who received an inactivated influenza vaccine.

The chain links TRBV7-2 to TRBJ2-1; D unresolved. Looked up from germline, CDR1 is SGHTA and CDR2 is FQGNSA. Trimming removed 1 base at V and 12 bases at J, with 10 bases between. The CDR3 is 12 residues long. The CDR3 nucleotides read TGTGCCAGCAGCTTAGATTCTGGCGCGCAGTTCTTC. Translated, it gives CASSLDSGAQFF.

Ten or more counts support this clonotype. This chain links TRBV4-1 with TRBJ1-1; D gene uncertain. V lost 2 bases to trimming and J lost 6 bases, with 10 bases between them. Germline loops: CDR1 MGHRA, CDR2 YSYEKL. This CDR3 has 13 amino acids. The CDR3, as DNA: TGCGCCAGCAGCCAATTTCTAGCCGCTGAAGCTTTCTTT. Protein sequence: CASSQFLAAEAFF.

Many counts were recorded for this clonotype. The CDR3: CASSLEPPYEQYF. The CDR3 coding sequence is TGCGCCAGCAGCTTGGAACCCCCCTACGAGCAGTACTTC. The V gene is TRBV5-1, the J gene TRBJ2-7; D unclear. The V and J ends lost 0 bases and 2 bases respectively, with 6 bases between them. CDR1 and CDR2 (germline): SGHRS, YFSETQ. This CDR3 contains 13 residues. Full variable domain (missing parts from reference TRBV5-1 and TRBJ2-7): KAGVTQTPRYLIKTRGQQVTLSCSPISGHRSVSWYQQTPGQGLQFLFEYFSETQRNKGNFPGRFSGRQFSNSRSEMNVSTLELGDSALYLCASSLEPPYEQYFGPGTRLTVT.

This clonotype was seen ten or more times. This sequence joins TRBV20-1 and TRBJ2-2, with no clear D. The CDR3 contains 13 residues. Germline CDR1 and CDR2: DFQATT and SNEGSKA (reference sequence). Deletions cut 1 base from V and 5 bases from J, with 8 bases between. This CDR3 is CSARVALTGELFF. The CDR3 DNA follows: TGCAGTGCTAGAGTAGCACTTACCGGGGAGCTGTTTTTT.

This chain joins TRBV7-9 and TRBJ2-5, with D unresolved. The CDR3 runs to 15 residues. Germline CDR1 is SEHNR and CDR2 is FQNEAQ (reference sequence). Trimming removed 0 bases from V and 2 bases from J, with 10 bases in between. CDR3 sequence reads: CASSLAETNQETQYF. The CDR3, as DNA: TGTGCCAGCAGCTTAGCCGAAACTAATCAAGAGACCCAGTACTTC.

This clonotype was seen only a few times. The J gene is TRBJ2-7, the V gene TRBV18; D is uncertain. Germline loops: CDR1 KGHSH, CDR2 LQKENI. CDR3 size: 13 residues. Between the trimmed V and J ends, which lost 3 bases and 2 bases, there was a span of 8 bases. CDR3 in amino acids: CASSPQETYEQYF. The CDR3 DNA is TGTGCCAGCTCACCGCAGGAGACCTACGAGCAGTACTTC.

The CDR3 DNA sequence: TGCAGCGCCTGCGGGGTCAGGGTAGCCCGCCCAGTCGGGGAGCTGTTTTTT. Translated: CSACGVRVARPVGELFF. The chain is built from TRBV29-1 and TRBJ2-2; D may be TRBD2 (6 bases). Trimming left V 7 bases short and J 7 bases short, with 28 bases between. CDR1 and CDR2 (germline): SQVTM, ANQGSEA. This CDR3 is 17 amino acids long.

This clonotype has a handful of counts. The chain combines TRBV7-2 with TRBJ1-6; 9 nucleotides line up with TRBD1. J lost 10 bases, V lost 2 bases, and 6 bases had no gene match. In germline, CDR1 is SGHTA, CDR2 FQGNSA. The CDR3 is 15 amino acids. The CDR3 spells CASSLQGQGTSPLHF. The CDR3 bases are TGTGCCAGCAGCTTACAAGGACAGGGGACCTCACCCCTCCACTTT.

This clonotype was seen a few times. The V and J genes are TRBV29-1 and TRBJ2-7; D may be TRBD1 (7 bases). From germline, CDR1 is SQVTM and CDR2 ANQGSEA. There are 12 residues in the CDR3. V shed 4 bases and J shed 7 bases, with 14 bases lying between them. The CDR3 loop is CSVVPGGREQYF. The CDR3 DNA reads TGCAGCGTTGTGCCAGGGGGGCGGGAGCAGTACTTC.

The chain employs TRBV15 and TRBJ2-2, with 7 bases that match TRBD1. The V gene end was trimmed by 8 bases and the J gene end by 4 bases; junction bases not matched to a gene: 10. The length of the CDR3 is 15 residues. Germline V gene data show CDR1 as LNHNV and CDR2 as YYDKDF (reference sequence). CDR3 loop: CATLADRVSTGELFF. CDR3 DNA sequence: TGTGCCACCCTAGCCGACAGGGTCTCCACCGGGGAGCTGTTTTTT.

This clonotype appeared many times. The chain has TRBV20-1 and TRBJ2-7; D not resolved. Per germline, CDR1 DFQATT and CDR2 SNEGSKA (reference sequence). V was cut by 1 base and J by 0 bases, with 10 bases left in between. This CDR3 region has 14 residues. CDR3 loop: CSARVPWGSYEQYF. CDR3 coding DNA: TGCAGTGCTAGAGTTCCTTGGGGCTCCTACGAGCAGTACTTC.

This clonotype has only a few counts. The chain couples TRBV11-2 to TRBJ2-3, with D perhaps matching TRBD2 (5 bases). CDR1 is SGHAT and CDR2 is FQNNGV in the germline V gene. V was pared by 5 bases and J by 6 bases, with 9 bases between. The CDR3 spans 12 residues. CDR3 residues: CASSRLSDTQYF. The CDR3 DNA is TGTGCCAGCAGCCGACTATCCGATACGCAGTATTTT.

The chain employs TRBV11-2 and TRBJ2-3; the D is unclear. Trimming stripped 1 base from V and 1 base from J, with 15 bases between. In germline, CDR1 is SGHAT, CDR2 FQNNGV. This CDR3 spans 17 amino acids. In nucleotides, the CDR3 is TGTGCCAGCAGCTTAGGCTCGCCCCGGGCCGGCACAGATACGCAGTATTTT. Translated: CASSLGSPRAGTDTQYF. The full variable domain, its missing parts supplied by reference TRBV11-2 and TRBJ2-3, is EAGVAQSPRYKIIEKRQSVAFWCNPISGHATLYWYQQILGQGPKLLIQFQNNGVVDDSQLPKDRFSAERLKGVDSTLKIQPAKLEDSAVYLCASSLGSPRAGTDTQYFGPGTRLTVL.

This clonotype was counted between two and nine times. This rearrangement joins TRBV12-3 or TRBV12-4 to TRBJ2-7; 9 bases are shared with TRBD1. CDR3 length: 13 residues. Trimming removed 5 bases from V and 6 bases from J; junction bases left unmatched: 5. The CDR3 loop reads CASSTGTGSEQYF. The CDR3 nucleotides read TGTGCCAGCAGTACCGGGACAGGGTCCGAGCAGTACTTC.

The table lists this clonotype with a few counts. This sequence joins TRBV4-1 and TRBJ2-3; either TRBD1 or TRBD2 may supply D (6 bases each). Trimming shortened V by 1 base and J by 1 base, and 9 bases separated the two germline ends. CDR1 is MGHRA and CDR2 is YSYEKL in the germline V gene. This CDR3 comprises 15 residues. CDR3 bases: TGCGCCAGCAGCCAAGTACGGGGGCGCACAGATACGCAGTATTTT. Translating gives CASSQVRGRTDTQYF.

This clonotype was counted a single time. The V gene is TRBV13, the J gene TRBJ2-2; D remains unclear. This CDR3 is built from 16 residues. Looked up from germline, CDR1 is PRHDT and CDR2 is FYEKMQ (reference sequence). Trimming removed 5 bases at V and 2 bases at J, with 15 bases between. CDR3: CASSIMARTNTGELFF. CDR3 nucleotides: TGTGCCAGCAGCATAATGGCTAGAACAAACACCGGGGAGCTGTTTTTT.

The sample holds a few counts of this clonotype. This chain links TRBV15 with TRBJ2-3, with 8 bases matching TRBD2. Losses at the gene ends were 1 base for V and 2 bases for J; bases not matched to a gene: 5. The germline V gene encodes CDR1 LNHNV and CDR2 YYDKDF (reference sequence). The CDR3 is 16 residues long. Written as DNA, the CDR3 is TGTGCCACCAGCAGAGGAGGAGCGGGGGACACAGATACGCAGTATTTT. It encodes CATSRGGAGDTDTQYF.

This clonotype is a singleton in its sample. J is TRBJ1-2 and V is TRBV20-1, with unresolved D. The CDR3 is made up of 14 amino acids. Trimming shortened V by 0 bases and J by 1 base, and 9 bases separated the two germline ends. Germline V CDR1 and CDR2: DFQATT, SNEGSKA (reference sequence). This CDR3 reads CSAREGADNYGYTF. CDR3 nucleotides: TGCAGTGCTAGAGAAGGTGCTGATAACTATGGCTACACCTTC.

V and J are TRBV27 and TRBJ1-5; no reliable D call. This CDR3 comprises 15 residues. Trimming cost V 0 bases and J 1 base, with 7 bases left between them. Germline lookup yields CDR1 MNHEY and CDR2 SMNVEV (reference sequence). CDR3: CASSLSRGSNQPQHF. DNA for the CDR3: TGTGCCAGCAGTTTATCCCGAGGGAGCAATCAGCCCCAGCATTTT.

The chain joins TRBV9 to TRBJ2-6; TRBD1 agrees at 7 bases. Germline CDR1 and CDR2: SGDLS and YYNGEE. V was pared by 3 bases and J by 3 bases, with 9 bases of the junction left unmatched. CDR3 length equals 17 residues. CDR3 protein: CASSAFGTALGANVLTF. Written as DNA, the CDR3 is TGTGCCAGCAGCGCCTTCGGGACAGCACTTGGGGCCAACGTCCTGACTTTC.

The chain combines TRBV5-6 with TRBJ1-1, with 8 bases that match TRBD1. CDR3 size: 15 residues. Per the germline V gene, CDR1 is SGHDT and CDR2 is YYEEEE. Trimming took 3 bases from V and 5 from J; bases not matched to a gene: 9. DNA for the CDR3: TGTGCCAGCAGCTACAGGGGGTTGGGGTTTACTGAAGCTTTCTTT. Amino acids: CASSYRGLGFTEAFF.

V and J are TRBV27 and TRBJ2-3, with 9 positions matching TRBD2. The CDR3 sequence is 16 residues long. Per germline, CDR1 MNHEY and CDR2 SMNVEV (reference sequence). V was clipped by 7 bases and J by 3 bases; unmatched bases: 11. The CDR3 sequence is CASKQGSGSSTDTQYF. The CDR3 coding sequence is TGTGCCAGCAAGCAGGGTAGCGGGAGTTCGACAGATACGCAGTATTTT.

The chain links TRBV14 to TRBJ2-4, with TRBD2 as a possible D gene (8 bases). CDR3 size: 13 residues. Germline CDR1 reads SGHDN; CDR2 reads FVKESK. V dropped 4 bases and J dropped 11 bases, with 15 bases sitting between them. The CDR3 bases are TGTGCCAGCAGCCCTCGGGAGGGGGCCTTTCAGTACTTC. This codes for CASSPREGAFQYF.

This clonotype was seen only a few times. CDR3 DNA sequence: TGTGCCACCAGCAGAGCGACGGTGAACACCGGGGAGCTGTTTTTT. The encoded protein is CATSRATVNTGELFF. This chain uses TRBV15 with TRBJ2-2, with D unresolved. Germline lookup yields CDR1 LNHNV and CDR2 YYDKDF (reference sequence). V was cut by 1 base and J by 1 base, with 7 bases left in between. This CDR3 region has 15 residues.

The sample holds a few counts of this clonotype. The gene calls are TRBV15 and TRBJ2-7, with D perhaps matching TRBD2 (6 bases). Germline V CDR1 and CDR2: LNHNV, YYDKDF (reference sequence). V was clipped by 0 bases and J by 2 bases, with 14 bases between them. This CDR3 contains 16 residues. The DNA of the CDR3 is TGTGCCACCAGCAGAGATCGCGGGGATCACACCTACGAGCAGTACTTC. This translates into CATSRDRGDHTYEQYF.

J is TRBJ2-1 and V is TRBV20-1; TRBD2 aligns across 11 bases. V dropped 1 base and J dropped 5; count of bases not matched to a gene: 7. The V gene's germline CDR1 is DFQATT and CDR2 SNEGSKA (reference sequence). The CDR3 totals 16 residues. CDR3 DNA sequence: TGCAGTGCTAGAGGCCCCCTAGCGGGGGGCAACAATGAGCAGTTCTTC. It translates to CSARGPLAGGNNEQFF.

This clonotype was detected ten times or more. This chain uses TRBV11-2 with TRBJ1-5; D possibly corresponds to TRBD1 (5 bases). Germline values: CDR1 SGHAT, CDR2 FQNNGV. Trimming removed 0 bases from V and 6 bases from J, with 9 bases in between. CDR3 size: 14 residues. CDR3 coding DNA: TGTGCCAGCAGCTTAGAGGCCGGGGGTCAGCCCCAGCATTTT. It codes for CASSLEAGGQPQHF.

The chain links TRBV11-2 to TRBJ2-1; possible D gene TRBD2, 6 bases. Germline values: CDR1 SGHAT, CDR2 FQNNGV. The CDR3 has 15 residues. V lost 0 bases to trimming and J lost 8 bases, with 14 bases between them. The DNA for the CDR3 is TGTGCCAGCAGCTTAGATCGTGGCAGCGGGTATGAGCAGTTCTTC. Its protein is CASSLDRGSGYEQFF.

This chain joins TRBV2 and TRBJ1-5; no clear D gene. In germline, CDR1 is SNHLY, CDR2 FYNNEI. Trimming took 6 bases from V and 0 from J, leaving 12 bases between them. This CDR3 spans 15 amino acids. DNA for the CDR3: TGTGCCAGCAGCCAAGACATGTATAGCAATCAGCCCCAGCATTTT. Translated, it gives CASSQDMYSNQPQHF.